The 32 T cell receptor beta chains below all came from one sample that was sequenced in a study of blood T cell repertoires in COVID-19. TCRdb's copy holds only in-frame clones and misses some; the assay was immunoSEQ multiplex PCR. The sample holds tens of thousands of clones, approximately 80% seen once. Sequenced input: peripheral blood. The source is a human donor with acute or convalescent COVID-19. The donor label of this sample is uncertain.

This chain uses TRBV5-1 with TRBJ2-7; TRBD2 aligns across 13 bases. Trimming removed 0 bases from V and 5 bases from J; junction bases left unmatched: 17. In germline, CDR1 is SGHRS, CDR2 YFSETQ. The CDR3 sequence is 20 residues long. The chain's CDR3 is CASSLGALTSTGLAGDEQYF. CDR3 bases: TGCGCCAGCAGCTTGGGCGCCTTGACATCGACAGGACTAGCGGGAGACGAGCAGTACTTC.

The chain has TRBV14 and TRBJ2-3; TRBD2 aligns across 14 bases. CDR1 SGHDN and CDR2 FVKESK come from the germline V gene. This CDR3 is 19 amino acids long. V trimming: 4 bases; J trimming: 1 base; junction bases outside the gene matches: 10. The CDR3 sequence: CASSRGLAGVSLGTDTQYF. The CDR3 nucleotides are TGTGCCAGCAGCCGGGGACTAGCGGGAGTGAGTCTCGGCACAGATACGCAGTATTTT.

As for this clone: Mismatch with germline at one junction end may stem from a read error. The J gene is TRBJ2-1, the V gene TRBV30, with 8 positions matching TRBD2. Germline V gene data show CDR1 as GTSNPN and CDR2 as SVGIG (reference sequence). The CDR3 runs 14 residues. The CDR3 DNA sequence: TGTGTCTGGAGGGAGCGGGGGCCATACAATGAGCAGTTCTTC. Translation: CVWRERGPYNEQFF.

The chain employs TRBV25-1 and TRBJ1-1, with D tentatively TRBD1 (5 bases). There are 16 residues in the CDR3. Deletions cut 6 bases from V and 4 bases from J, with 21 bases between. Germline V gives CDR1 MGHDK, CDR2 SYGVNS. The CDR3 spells CASRAARIQGRTEAFF. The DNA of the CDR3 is TGTGCCAGCAGAGCTGCCCGCATCCAGGGTCGCACTGAAGCTTTCTTT.

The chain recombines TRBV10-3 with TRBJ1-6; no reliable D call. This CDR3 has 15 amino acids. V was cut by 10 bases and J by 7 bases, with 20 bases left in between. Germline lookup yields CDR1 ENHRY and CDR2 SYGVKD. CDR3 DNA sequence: TGTGCCACCCAGGTGGTGGCCCGAGGGAATTCACCCCTCCACTTT. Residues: CATQVVARGNSPLHF.

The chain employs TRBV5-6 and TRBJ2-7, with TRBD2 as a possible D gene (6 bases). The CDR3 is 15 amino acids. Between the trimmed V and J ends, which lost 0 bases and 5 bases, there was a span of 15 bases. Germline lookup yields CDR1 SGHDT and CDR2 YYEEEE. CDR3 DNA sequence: TGTGCCAGCAGCTTGGTCGCTGGGGGGACCGACGAGCAGTACTTC. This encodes CASSLVAGGTDEQYF. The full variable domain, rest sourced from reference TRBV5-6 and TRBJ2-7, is DAGVTQSPTHLIKTRGQQVTLRCSPKSGHDTVSWYQQALGQGPQFIFQYYEEEERQRGNFPDRFSGHQFPNYSSELNVNALLLGDSALYLCASSLVAGGTDEQYFGPGTRLTVT.

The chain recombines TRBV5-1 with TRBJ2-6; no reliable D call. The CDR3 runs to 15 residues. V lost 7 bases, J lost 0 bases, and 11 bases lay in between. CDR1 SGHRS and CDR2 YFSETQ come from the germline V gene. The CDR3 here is CASQVFSSGANVLTF. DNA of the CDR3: TGCGCCAGCCAGGTTTTTAGCTCTGGGGCCAACGTCCTGACTTTC. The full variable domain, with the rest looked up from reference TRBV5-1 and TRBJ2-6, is KAGVTQTPRYLIKTRGQQVTLSCSPISGHRSVSWYQQTPGQGLQFLFEYFSETQRNKGNFPGRFSGRQFSNSRSEMNVSTLELGDSALYLCASQVFSSGANVLTFGAGSRLTVL.

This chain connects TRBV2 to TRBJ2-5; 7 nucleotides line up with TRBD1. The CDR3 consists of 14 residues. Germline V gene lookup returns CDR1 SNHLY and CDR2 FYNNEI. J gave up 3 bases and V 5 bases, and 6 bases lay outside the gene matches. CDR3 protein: CASSLRGTEETQYF. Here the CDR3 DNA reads TGTGCCAGCAGTCTCAGGGGGACAGAAGAGACCCAGTACTTC.

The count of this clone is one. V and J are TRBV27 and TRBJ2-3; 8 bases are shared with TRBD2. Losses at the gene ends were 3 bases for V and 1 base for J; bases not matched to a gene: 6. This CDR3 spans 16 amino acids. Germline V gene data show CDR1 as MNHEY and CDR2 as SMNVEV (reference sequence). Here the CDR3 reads CASSFRGRLGTDTQYF. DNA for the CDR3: TGTGCCAGCAGTTTCCGCGGGAGGCTTGGCACAGATACGCAGTATTTT.

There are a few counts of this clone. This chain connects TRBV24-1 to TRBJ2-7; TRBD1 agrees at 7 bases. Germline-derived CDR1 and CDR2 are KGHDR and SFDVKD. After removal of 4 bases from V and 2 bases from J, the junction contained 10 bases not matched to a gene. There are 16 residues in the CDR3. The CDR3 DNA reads TGTGCCACCAGTGACCAGCCCGACAGGGATCCCTACGAGCAGTACTTC. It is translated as CATSDQPDRDPYEQYF.

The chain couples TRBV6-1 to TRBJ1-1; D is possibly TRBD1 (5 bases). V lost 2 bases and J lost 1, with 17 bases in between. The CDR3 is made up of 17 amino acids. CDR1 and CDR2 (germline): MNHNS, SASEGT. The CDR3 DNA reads TGTGCCAGCAGTGAACAGGGTTGGGGAAATTGGAACACTGAAGCTTTCTTT. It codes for CASSEQGWGNWNTEAFF.

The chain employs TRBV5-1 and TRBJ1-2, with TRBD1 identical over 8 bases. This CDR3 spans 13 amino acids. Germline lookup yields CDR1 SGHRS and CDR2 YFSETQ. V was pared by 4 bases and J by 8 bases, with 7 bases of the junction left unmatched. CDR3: CASSIGQGGGYTF. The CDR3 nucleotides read TGCGCCAGCAGCATCGGACAGGGTGGGGGCTACACCTTC.

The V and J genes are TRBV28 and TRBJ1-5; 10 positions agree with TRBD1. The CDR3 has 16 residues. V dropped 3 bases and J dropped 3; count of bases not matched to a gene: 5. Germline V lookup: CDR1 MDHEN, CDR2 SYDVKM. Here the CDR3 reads CASSFGQGVLNQPQHF. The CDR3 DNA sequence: TGTGCCAGCAGTTTCGGACAGGGGGTTCTCAATCAGCCCCAGCATTTT. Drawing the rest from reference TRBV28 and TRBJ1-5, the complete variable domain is DVKVTQSSRYLVKRTGEKVFLECVQDMDHENMFWYRQDPGLGLRLIYFSYDVKMKEKGDIPEGYSVSREKKERFSLILESASTNQTSMYLCASSFGQGVLNQPQHFGDGTRLSIL.

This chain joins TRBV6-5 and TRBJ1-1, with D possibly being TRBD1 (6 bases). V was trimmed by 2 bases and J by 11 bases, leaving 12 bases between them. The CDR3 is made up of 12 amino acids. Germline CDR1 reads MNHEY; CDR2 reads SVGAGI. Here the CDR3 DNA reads TGTGCCAGCAGTTACCCTACAGGGAGCGCTTTCTTT. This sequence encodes CASSYPTGSAFF.

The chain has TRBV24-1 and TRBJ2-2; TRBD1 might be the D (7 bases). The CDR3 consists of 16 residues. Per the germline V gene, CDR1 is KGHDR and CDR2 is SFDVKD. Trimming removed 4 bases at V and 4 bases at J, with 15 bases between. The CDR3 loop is CATSEAGGMITGELFF. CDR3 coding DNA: TGTGCCACCAGTGAAGCAGGGGGGATGATCACCGGGGAGCTGTTTTTT.

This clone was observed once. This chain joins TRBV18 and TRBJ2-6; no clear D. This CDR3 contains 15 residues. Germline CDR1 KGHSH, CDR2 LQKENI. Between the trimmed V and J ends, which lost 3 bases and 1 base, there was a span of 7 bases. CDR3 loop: CASSPLGSGANVLTF. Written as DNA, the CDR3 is TGTGCCAGCTCACCTCTAGGTTCTGGGGCCAACGTCCTGACTTTC. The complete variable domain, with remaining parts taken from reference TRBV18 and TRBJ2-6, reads NAGVMQNPRHLVRRRGQEARLRCSPMKGHSHVYWYRQLPEEGLKFMVYLQKENIIDESGMPKERFSAEFPKEGPSILRIQQVVRGDSAAYFCASSPLGSGANVLTFGAGSRLTVL.

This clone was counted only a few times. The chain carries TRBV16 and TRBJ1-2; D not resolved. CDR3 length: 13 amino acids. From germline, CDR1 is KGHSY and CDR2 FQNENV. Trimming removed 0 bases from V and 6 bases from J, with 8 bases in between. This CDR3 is CASSQSRGNGYTF. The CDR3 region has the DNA TGTGCCAGCAGCCAATCAAGAGGGAATGGCTACACCTTC.

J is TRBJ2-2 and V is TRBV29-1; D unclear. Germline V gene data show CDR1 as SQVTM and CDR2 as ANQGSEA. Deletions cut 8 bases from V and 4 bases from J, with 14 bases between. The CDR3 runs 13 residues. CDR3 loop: CSTKSSSTGELFF. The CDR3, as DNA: TGCAGCACCAAGTCAAGTAGCACCGGGGAGCTGTTTTTT.

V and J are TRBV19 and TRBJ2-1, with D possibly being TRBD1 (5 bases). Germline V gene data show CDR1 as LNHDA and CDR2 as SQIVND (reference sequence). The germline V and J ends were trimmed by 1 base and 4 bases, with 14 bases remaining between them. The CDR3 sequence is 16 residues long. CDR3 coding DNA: TGTGCCAGTAGTATAGGGTCAGGGTTCGGATACAATGAGCAGTTCTTC. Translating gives CASSIGSGFGYNEQFF.

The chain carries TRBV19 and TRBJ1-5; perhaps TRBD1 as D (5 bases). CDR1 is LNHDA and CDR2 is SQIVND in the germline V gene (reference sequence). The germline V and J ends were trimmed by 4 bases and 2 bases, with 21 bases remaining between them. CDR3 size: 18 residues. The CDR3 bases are TGTGCCAGTAGTAGTTGGGACTCTGGGGTAACTCGCAATCAGCCCCAGCATTTT. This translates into CASSSWDSGVTRNQPQHF.

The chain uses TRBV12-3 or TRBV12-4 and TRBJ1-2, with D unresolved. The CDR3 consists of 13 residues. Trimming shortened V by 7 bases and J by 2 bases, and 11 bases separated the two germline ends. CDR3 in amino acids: CASITTLNYGYTF. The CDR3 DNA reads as TGTGCCAGCATCACGACACTGAACTATGGCTACACCTTC.

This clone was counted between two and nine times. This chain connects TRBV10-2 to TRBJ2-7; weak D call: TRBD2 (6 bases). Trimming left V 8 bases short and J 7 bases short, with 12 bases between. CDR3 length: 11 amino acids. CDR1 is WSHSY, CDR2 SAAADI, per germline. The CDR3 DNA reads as TGCGCCAGCGGGGGGTTCGGAGAGCAGTACTTC. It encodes CASGGFGEQYF.

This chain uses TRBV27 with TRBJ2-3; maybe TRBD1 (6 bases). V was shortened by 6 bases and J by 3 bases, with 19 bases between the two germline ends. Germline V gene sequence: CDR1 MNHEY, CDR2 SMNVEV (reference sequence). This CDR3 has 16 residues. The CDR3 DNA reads TGTGCCAGCAGCTGGATCACAGGGATCGGGACAGATACGCAGTATTTT. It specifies CASSWITGIGTDTQYF.

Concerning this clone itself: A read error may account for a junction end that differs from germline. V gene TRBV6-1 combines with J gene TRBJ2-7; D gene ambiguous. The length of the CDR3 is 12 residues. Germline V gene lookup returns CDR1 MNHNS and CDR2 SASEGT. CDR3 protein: CASSEGVGQINF. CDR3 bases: TGTGCCAGCAGTGAAGGTGTGGGCCAGATCAACTTC.

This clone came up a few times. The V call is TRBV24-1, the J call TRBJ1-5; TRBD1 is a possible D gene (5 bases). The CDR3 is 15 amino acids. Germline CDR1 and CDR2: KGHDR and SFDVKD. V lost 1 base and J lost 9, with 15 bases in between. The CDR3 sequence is CATSDFHDRSGPQHF. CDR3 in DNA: TGTGCCACCAGTGATTTTCACGACAGATCTGGGCCCCAGCATTTT.

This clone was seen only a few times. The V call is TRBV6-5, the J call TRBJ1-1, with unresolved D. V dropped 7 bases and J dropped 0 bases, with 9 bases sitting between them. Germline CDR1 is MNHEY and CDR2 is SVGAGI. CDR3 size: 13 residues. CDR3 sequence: CASKRSMNTEAFF. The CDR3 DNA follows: TGTGCCAGCAAGAGGTCGATGAACACTGAAGCTTTCTTT.

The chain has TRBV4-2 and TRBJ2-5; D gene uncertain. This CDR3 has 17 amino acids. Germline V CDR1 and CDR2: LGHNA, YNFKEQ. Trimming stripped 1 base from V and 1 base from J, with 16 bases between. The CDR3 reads CASSQGLGRSPQETQYF. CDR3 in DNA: TGTGCCAGCAGCCAAGGCTTGGGCAGATCGCCCCAAGAGACCCAGTACTTC.

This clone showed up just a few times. The DNA for the CDR3 is TGCGCCAGCAGCGTCGATACGGACAGCTACGAGCAGTACTTC. Protein: CASSVDTDSYEQYF. The V gene is TRBV5-1, the J gene TRBJ2-7; D is perhaps TRBD1 (6 bases). Trimming stripped 4 bases from V and 3 bases from J, with 14 bases between. Germline-derived CDR1 and CDR2 are SGHRS and YFSETQ. This CDR3 is 14 amino acids long. Using reference TRBV5-1 and TRBJ2-7 for the parts outside the CDR3, the full variable domain is KAGVTQTPRYLIKTRGQQVTLSCSPISGHRSVSWYQQTPGQGLQFLFEYFSETQRNKGNFPGRFSGRQFSNSRSEMNVSTLELGDSALYLCASSVDTDSYEQYFGPGTRLTVT.

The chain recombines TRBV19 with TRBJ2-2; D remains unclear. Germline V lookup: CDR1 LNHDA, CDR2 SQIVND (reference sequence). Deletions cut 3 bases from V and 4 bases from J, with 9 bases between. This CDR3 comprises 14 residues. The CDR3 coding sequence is TGTGCCAGTAGTATTCGGTTTACCACCGGGGAGCTGTTTTTT. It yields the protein CASSIRFTTGELFF.

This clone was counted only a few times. The chain's CDR3 is CASTTHGNTIYF. The DNA of the CDR3 is TGTGCCAGCACCACTCACGGTAACACCATATATTTT. The chain joins TRBV11-2 to TRBJ1-3; D is ambiguous. V was clipped by 7 bases and J by 7 bases, with 11 bases between them. This CDR3 contains 12 residues. Germline CDR1 and CDR2: SGHAT and FQNNGV.

In DNA form, the CDR3 reads TGTGCCAGCTACCCCGGGACACCACCGTATGGCTACACCTTC. This encodes CASYPGTPPYGYTF. The chain recombines TRBV21-1 with TRBJ1-2; the table's D call, TRBD1, was not checked against the DNA. TRBV21-1 is a documented pseudogene. The CDR3 spans 14 residues.

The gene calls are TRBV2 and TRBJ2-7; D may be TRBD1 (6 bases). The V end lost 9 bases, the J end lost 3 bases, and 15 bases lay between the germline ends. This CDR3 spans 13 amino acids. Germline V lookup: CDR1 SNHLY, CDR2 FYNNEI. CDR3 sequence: CASLQGKNYEQYF. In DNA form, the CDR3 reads TGTGCCAGTTTACAGGGAAAAAACTACGAGCAGTACTTC.